The sequence of this TCR beta chain was determined in a study of blood T cell repertoires in COVID-19. Study overall: Acute-phase and convalescent COVID-19 samples originated in the United States, Italy and Spain. The analysed material was cDNA or gDNA that came from T cells, B-cell-depleted T cells, or PBMCs.

Original processing methods: From reference gene primer amplification, estimates of nucleated cell counts were derived. Clones were read by immunoSEQ multiplex PCR, and TCRdb kept only the in-frame ones, dropping some. Clone size and the V and J calls come from that table; the DNA yielded D and trimming. The sample yields around 300,000 clones, roughly 90% seen once. Sequencing was performed on peripheral blood. This sequence was found in a man younger than 35 with active or convalescent COVID-19.

This chain's CDR3 is CASSHRGTSGRVSYEQYF. CDR3 DNA sequence: TGTGCCAGCAGCCACCGAGGGACTAGCGGGAGAGTGAGTTACGAGCAGTACTTC. The chain couples TRBV3-1 (or the pseudogene TRBV3-2) to TRBJ2-7; TRBD2 matches at 14 bases. Trimming cost V 3 bases and J 4 bases; bases outside gene matches: 11. The germline V gene has CDR1 LGHDT and CDR2 YNNKEL (reference sequence). This CDR3 spans 18 amino acids.